This T cell receptor (beta chain) was found in a study of blood T cell repertoires in COVID-19 (TCRdb year 2020). For the wider study: The collaborator samples originated in the United States, Italy and Spain and spanned the acute and convalescent phases of COVID-19. The material from the prospective study consisted of cDNA or gDNA derived from T cells, B-cell-depleted T cells, or PBMCs. Subjects who had been exposed to COVID-19, were actively infected with it, or had recovered from it provided the deeply sampled blood TCRbeta repertoires that made up the dataset. The repertoires were released in a freely available public database meant as a resource for research on the immune response to SARS-CoV-2. Samples came from the ongoing ImmuneRACE study (first 160 participants) plus 1,254 subjects from 6 global collaborators. Nearly every sample came with metadata listing a de-identified subject ID, COVID-19 status, age in years and sex. Where HLA class I and class II types were available, the types were taken from metadata supplied by the sample provider, not from assay-based typing.

With regard to this clone: There is no known antigen for this receptor. It has no much larger one-base neighbor in the sample; base qualities were not kept. Other DNA variants within this sample encode the same CDR3.

TCRbeta CDR3 regions were amplified from genomic DNA by means of the immunoSEQ Assay, a bias-controlled multiplex PCR. Under the source paper's analysis protocol: Nucleated cell counts per sample were estimated from amplification of reference gene primers within the assay. To quantify the absolute abundance of each unique TCRbeta CDR3 rearrangement, sequence reads were collapsed and filtered. For each sample, productive Simpson clonality was calculated by taking the square root of Simpson's diversity index across productive rearrangements. As stored in TCRdb, this immuneACCESS dataset retains in-frame rearrangements with V and J assigned. A fraction of the clones does not appear; measured against another copy, unresolved V genes explain less than half of the discrepancy, and the remainder lacks a known reason. Clone size and V and J calls were adopted from that table, with D and trimming inferred from the DNA. Across this sample there are around 100,000 clones, with around 85% seen only once. The top ten constitute around 15% of the sample.

Whole blood was collected in K2EDTA tubes by collaborating institutions according to the institutions' own protocols. Collaborator samples were shipped for TCRbeta analysis as frozen whole blood, isolated PBMCs, or DNA extracted from either sample type. Germline trimming: 6 bases from V, 2 bases from J; junction bases outside gene matches: 3. The CDR3 goes from the cysteine to the phenylalanine over 13 residues. Just the 39-base CDR3 DNA is kept, in frame starting at base 1. As encoded in the germline V gene, CDR1 is SNHLY while CDR2 is FYNNEI. Overall study results and their limits: Clinical and demographic metadata were provided uncurated, with the amount varying by source and participant.

The chain is made from TRBV2 and TRBJ1-2; 7 central bases correspond to TRBD1. The receptor was isolated from a man aged 50-60 years with active or convalescent COVID-19. Material: peripheral blood. The CDR3 has the sequence CASSEQGNYGYTF. The nucleotides read TGTGCCAGCAGCGAACAGGGGAACTATGGCTACACCTTC.